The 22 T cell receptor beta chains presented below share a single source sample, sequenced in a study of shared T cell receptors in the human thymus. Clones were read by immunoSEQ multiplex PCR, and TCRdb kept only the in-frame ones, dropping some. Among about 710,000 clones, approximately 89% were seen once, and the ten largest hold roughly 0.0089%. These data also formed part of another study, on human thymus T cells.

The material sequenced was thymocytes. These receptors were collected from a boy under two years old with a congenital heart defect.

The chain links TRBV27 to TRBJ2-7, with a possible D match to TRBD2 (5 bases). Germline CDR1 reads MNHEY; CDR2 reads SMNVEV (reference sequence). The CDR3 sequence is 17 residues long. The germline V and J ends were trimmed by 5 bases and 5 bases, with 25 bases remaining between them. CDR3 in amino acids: CASSPPTNTTVTHEQYF. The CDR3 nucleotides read TGTGCCAGCAGTCCCCCGACTAATACCACTGTTACTCACGAGCAGTACTTC.

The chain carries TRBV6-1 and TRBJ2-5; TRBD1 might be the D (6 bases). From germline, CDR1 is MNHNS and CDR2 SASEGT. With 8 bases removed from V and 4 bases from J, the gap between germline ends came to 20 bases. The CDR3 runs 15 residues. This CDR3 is CASLRQGWVGETQYF. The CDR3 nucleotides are TGTGCCAGCCTCCGCCAGGGGTGGGTAGGAGAGACCCAGTACTTC.

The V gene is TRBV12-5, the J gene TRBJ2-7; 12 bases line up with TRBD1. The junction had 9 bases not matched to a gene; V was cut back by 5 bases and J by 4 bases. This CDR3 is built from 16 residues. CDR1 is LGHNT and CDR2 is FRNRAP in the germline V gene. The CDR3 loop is CASGRGQGAPSYEQYF. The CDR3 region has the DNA TGTGCTAGTGGTAGGGGACAGGGGGCTCCCTCGTACGAGCAGTACTTC.

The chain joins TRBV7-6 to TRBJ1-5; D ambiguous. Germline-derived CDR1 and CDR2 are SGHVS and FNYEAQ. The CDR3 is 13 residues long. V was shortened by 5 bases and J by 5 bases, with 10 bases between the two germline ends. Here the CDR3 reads CASSPLYDQPQHF. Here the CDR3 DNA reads TGTGCCAGCAGCCCCCTGTATGATCAGCCCCAGCATTTT.

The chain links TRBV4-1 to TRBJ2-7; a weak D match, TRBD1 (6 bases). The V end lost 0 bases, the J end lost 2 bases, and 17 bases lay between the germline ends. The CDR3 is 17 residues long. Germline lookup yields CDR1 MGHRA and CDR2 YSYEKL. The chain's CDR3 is CASSQEPSGVGAYEQYF. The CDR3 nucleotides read TGCGCCAGCAGCCAAGAACCTTCAGGGGTGGGGGCCTACGAGCAGTACTTC.

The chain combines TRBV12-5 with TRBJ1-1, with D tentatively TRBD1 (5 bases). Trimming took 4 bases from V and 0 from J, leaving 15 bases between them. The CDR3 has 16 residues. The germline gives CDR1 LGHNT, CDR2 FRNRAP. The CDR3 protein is CASGSTDSRLNTEAFF. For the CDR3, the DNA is TGTGCTAGTGGTTCGACAGATTCTAGGCTGAACACTGAAGCTTTCTTT.

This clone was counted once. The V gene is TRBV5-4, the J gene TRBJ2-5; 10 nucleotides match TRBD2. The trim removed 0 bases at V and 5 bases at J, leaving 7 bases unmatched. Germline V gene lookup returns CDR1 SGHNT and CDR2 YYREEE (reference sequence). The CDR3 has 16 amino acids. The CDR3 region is CASSLEAQRGGETQYF. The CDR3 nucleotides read TGTGCCAGCAGCTTGGAGGCCCAGCGGGGGGGCGAGACCCAGTACTTC. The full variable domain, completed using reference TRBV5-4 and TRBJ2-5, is ETGVTQSPTHLIKTRGQQVTLRCSSQSGHNTVSWYQQALGQGPQFIFQYYREEENGRGNFPPRFSGLQFPNYSSELNVNALELDDSALYLCASSLEAQRGGETQYFGPGTRLLVL.

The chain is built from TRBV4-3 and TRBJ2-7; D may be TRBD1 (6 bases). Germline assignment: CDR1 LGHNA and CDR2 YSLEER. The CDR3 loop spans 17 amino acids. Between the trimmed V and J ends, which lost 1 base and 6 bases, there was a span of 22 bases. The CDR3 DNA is TGCGCCAGCAGCCAAGGCCCCCAACCAGGGGATTCAAGCGAGCAGTACTTC. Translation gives CASSQGPQPGDSSEQYF.

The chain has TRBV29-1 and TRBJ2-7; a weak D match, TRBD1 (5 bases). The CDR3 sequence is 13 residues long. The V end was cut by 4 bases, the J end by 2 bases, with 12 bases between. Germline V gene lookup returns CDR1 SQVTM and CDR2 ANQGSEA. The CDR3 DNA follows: TGCAGCGTTGTTGTCAGGGAAACCTACGAGCAGTACTTC. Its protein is CSVVVRETYEQYF.

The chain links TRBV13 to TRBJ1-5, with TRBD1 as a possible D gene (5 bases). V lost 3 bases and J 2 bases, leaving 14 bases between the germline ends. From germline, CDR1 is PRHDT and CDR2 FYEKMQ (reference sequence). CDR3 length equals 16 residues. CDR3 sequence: CASSFKGRGGNQPQHF. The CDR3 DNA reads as TGTGCCAGCAGCTTTAAAGGGAGGGGCGGCAATCAGCCCCAGCATTTT.

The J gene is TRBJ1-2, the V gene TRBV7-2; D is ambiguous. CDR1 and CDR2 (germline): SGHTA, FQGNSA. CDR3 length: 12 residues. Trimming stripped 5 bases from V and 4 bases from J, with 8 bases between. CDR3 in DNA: TGTGCCAGCAGCGCGCGGTTCTATGGCTACACCTTC. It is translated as CASSARFYGYTF.

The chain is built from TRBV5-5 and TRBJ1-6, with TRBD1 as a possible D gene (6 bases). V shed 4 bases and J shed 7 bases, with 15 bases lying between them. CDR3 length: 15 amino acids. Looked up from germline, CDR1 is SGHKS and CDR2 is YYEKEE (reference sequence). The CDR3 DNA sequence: TGTGCCAGCAGCGGGAGGGGGGGAGAAAATTCACCCCTCCACTTT. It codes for CASSGRGGENSPLHF.

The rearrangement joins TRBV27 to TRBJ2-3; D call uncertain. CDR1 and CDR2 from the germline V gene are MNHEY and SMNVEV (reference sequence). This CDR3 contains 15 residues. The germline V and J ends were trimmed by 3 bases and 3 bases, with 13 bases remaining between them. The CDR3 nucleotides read TGTGCCAGCAGTTTGAGGTTAGCTTTGACAGATACGCAGTATTTT. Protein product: CASSLRLALTDTQYF.

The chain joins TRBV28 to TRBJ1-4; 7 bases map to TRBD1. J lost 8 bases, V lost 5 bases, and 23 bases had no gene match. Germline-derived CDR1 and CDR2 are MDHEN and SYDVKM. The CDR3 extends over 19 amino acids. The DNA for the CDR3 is TGTGCCAGCAGTGTAAATCCGGGACAGAATTGGGGTAGAAGCGAAAAACTGTTTTTT. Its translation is CASSVNPGQNWGRSEKLFF. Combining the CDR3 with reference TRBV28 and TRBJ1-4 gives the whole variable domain DVKVTQSSRYLVKRTGEKVFLECVQDMDHENMFWYRQDPGLGLRLIYFSYDVKMKEKGDIPEGYSVSREKKERFSLILESASTNQTSMYLCASSVNPGQNWGRSEKLFFGSGTQLSVL.

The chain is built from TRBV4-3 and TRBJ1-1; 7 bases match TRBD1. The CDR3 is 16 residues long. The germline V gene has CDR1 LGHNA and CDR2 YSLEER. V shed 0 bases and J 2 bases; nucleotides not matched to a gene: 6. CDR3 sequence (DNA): TGCGCCAGCAGCCAAGAATCGGGAGGGGGCAACACTGAAGCTTTCTTT. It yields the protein CASSQESGGGNTEAFF.

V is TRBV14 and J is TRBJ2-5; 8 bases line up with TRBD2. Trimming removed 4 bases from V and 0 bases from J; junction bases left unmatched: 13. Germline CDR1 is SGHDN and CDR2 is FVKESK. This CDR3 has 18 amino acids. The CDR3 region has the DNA TGTGCCAGCAGCCCCCGGGCGGGGGGCCATAGGTACCAAGAGACCCAGTACTTC. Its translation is CASSPRAGGHRYQETQYF.

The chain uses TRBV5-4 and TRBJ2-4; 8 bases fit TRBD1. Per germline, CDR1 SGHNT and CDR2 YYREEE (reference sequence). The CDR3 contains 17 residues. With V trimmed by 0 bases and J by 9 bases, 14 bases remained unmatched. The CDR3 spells CASSLVAAQGGNGIQYF. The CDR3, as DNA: TGTGCCAGCAGCTTGGTGGCTGCACAGGGGGGTAATGGCATTCAGTACTTC.

The CDR3 nucleotides are TGTGCCACCCACAGGGTTGGTAATGAAAAACTGTTTTTT. Amino acids: CATHRVGNEKLFF. J is TRBJ1-4 and V is TRBV19; perhaps TRBD1 as D (6 bases). The V end was cut by 10 bases, the J end by 4 bases, with 13 bases between. The CDR3 totals 13 residues. CDR1 and CDR2 from the germline V gene are LNHDA and SQIVND (reference sequence).

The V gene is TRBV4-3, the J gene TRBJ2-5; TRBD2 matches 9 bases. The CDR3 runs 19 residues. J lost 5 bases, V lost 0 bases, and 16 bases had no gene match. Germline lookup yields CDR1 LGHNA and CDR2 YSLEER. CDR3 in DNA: TGCGCCAGCAGCCAAGATTCAGGGATGGCTAGCGGGGCGGGGGAGACCCAGTACTTC. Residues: CASSQDSGMASGAGETQYF.

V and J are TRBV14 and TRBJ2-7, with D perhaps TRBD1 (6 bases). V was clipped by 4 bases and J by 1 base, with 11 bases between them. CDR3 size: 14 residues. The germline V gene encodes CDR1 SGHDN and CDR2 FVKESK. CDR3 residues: CASSPDSLSYEQYF. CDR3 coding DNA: TGTGCCAGCAGCCCGGACAGCCTTTCCTACGAGCAGTACTTC.

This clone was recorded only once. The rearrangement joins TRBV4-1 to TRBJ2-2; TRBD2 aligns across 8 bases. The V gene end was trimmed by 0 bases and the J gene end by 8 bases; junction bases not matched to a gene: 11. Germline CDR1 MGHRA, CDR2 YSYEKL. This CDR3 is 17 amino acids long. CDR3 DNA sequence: TGCGCCAGCAGCCAAGATTTAGAGCGGGGGATGGATGGGGAGCTGTTTTTT. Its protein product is CASSQDLERGMDGELFF.

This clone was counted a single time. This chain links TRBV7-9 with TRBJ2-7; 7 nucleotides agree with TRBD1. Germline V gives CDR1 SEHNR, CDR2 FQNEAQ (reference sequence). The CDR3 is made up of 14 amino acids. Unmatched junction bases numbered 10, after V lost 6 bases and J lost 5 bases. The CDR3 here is CASRPPGGDDEQYF. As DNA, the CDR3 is TGTGCCAGCAGACCCCCAGGGGGAGACGACGAGCAGTACTTC.